Listed below are T cell receptor beta chains from one sample, sequenced in a study of technical replicates of blood from a handful of donors. Sequencing was performed with immunoSEQ multiplex PCR; in TCRdb, only in-frame clones are kept and a portion is missing. The data show some 96,000 clones, approximately 96% seen once. Source material: T cells isolated from PBMCs. Receptors originate from a human donor in good health. CDR3s include the opening cysteine and the closing phenylalanine or tryptophan. Each record gives: clone size, D gene, J gene, V gene, CDR3 DNA, CDR3 protein. The D gene is left open where the match is weak. Not all rows give a size; the values are once, few, many and, for expanded clones, a class.

clone_size: -
d_call: -
j_call: TRBJ1-6
v_call: TRBV2
cdr3_nt: TGTGCCAGCAGTGAACACAGGTCGTTTTCACCCCTCCACTTT
cdr3_aa: CASSEHRSFSPLHF

clone_size: -
d_call: TRBD2
j_call: TRBJ2-3
v_call: TRBV4-2
cdr3_nt: TGTGCCAGCAGCCGTAGCGGGGGGGCGACAGATACGCAGTATTTT
cdr3_aa: CASSRSGGATDTQYF

clone_size: once
d_call: TRBD1
j_call: TRBJ1-4
v_call: TRBV6-1
cdr3_nt: TGTGCCAGCAGCCGGACAGGGGGGGAAAAACTGTTTTTT
cdr3_aa: CASSRTGGEKLFF

clone_size: once
d_call: TRBD1
j_call: TRBJ2-5
v_call: TRBV6-1
cdr3_nt: TGTGCCAGCAGTGACTTAACAGGGGGCCGAGAGACCCAGTACTTC
cdr3_aa: CASSDLTGGRETQYF

clone_size: -
d_call: -
j_call: TRBJ2-5
v_call: TRBV7-3
cdr3_nt: TGTGCCAGCAGCCCGAGGAGGGAAGAGACCCAGTACTTC
cdr3_aa: CASSPRREETQYF

clone_size: -
d_call: -
j_call: TRBJ1-2
v_call: TRBV15
cdr3_nt: TGTGCCACCAGCAGAGACAGGGGAAGTGGCTACACCTTC
cdr3_aa: CATSRDRGSGYTF

clone_size: -
d_call: -
j_call: TRBJ2-7
v_call: TRBV5-1
cdr3_nt: TGCGCCAGCAGCTTGGACGGTCGGACAGAGGCGGACGAGCAGTACTTC
cdr3_aa: CASSLDGRTEADEQYF

clone_size: -
d_call: TRBD1
j_call: TRBJ2-3
v_call: TRBV18
cdr3_nt: TGTGCCAGCTCACCGGGACAGCTAAGCACAGATACGCAGTATTTT
cdr3_aa: CASSPGQLSTDTQYF

clone_size: -
d_call: TRBD2
j_call: TRBJ2-1
v_call: TRBV28
cdr3_nt: TGTGCCACCCGATCGGGACTAGCAACGGGTGAGCAGTTCTTC
cdr3_aa: CATRSGLATGEQFF

clone_size: -
d_call: TRBD2
j_call: TRBJ2-1
v_call: TRBV6-1
cdr3_nt: TGTGCCAGCACCATAGGACTAGCGGAGTCAAATGAGCAGTTCTTC
cdr3_aa: CASTIGLAESNEQFF

clone_size: -
d_call: TRBD1
j_call: TRBJ2-1
v_call: TRBV28
cdr3_nt: TGTGCCAGCAGTGTCGGGACAGGGGGTTCCTACAATGAGCAGTTCTTC
cdr3_aa: CASSVGTGGSYNEQFF

clone_size: -
d_call: -
j_call: TRBJ1-1
v_call: TRBV27
cdr3_nt: TGTGCCAGCGGTCGAGTGAGCCCTGAAGCTTTCTTT
cdr3_aa: CASGRVSPEAFF

clone_size: -
d_call: -
j_call: TRBJ2-4
v_call: TRBV2
cdr3_nt: TGTGCCAGCAGTGAAACGCCAGGGGCCAAAAACATTCAGTACTTC
cdr3_aa: CASSETPGAKNIQYF

clone_size: -
d_call: -
j_call: TRBJ2-3
v_call: TRBV15
cdr3_nt: TGTGCCACCGGGCAGCCCTCTAGCACAGATACGCAGTATTTT
cdr3_aa: CATGQPSSTDTQYF

clone_size: -
d_call: -
j_call: TRBJ1-5
v_call: TRBV28
cdr3_nt: TGTGCCAGCAGTCGGCAGGGGTTCGGCAATCAGCCCCAGCATTTT
cdr3_aa: CASSRQGFGNQPQHF

clone_size: -
d_call: TRBD1
j_call: TRBJ1-3
v_call: TRBV7-9
cdr3_nt: TGTGCCAGCAGCTTAGCGTCCACAGGGGGCAGTGGAAACACCATATATTTT
cdr3_aa: CASSLASTGGSGNTIYF

clone_size: -
d_call: TRBD2
j_call: TRBJ2-3
v_call: TRBV11-1
cdr3_nt: TGTGCCAGCAGCTTAACTAGCGGGGGGGCAGATACGCAGTATTTT
cdr3_aa: CASSLTSGGADTQYF

clone_size: -
d_call: -
j_call: TRBJ1-3
v_call: TRBV4-2
cdr3_nt: TGTGCCAGCAGAGACGCCCCCTCAGGGCCTGGAAACACCATATATTTT
cdr3_aa: CASRDAPSGPGNTIYF

clone_size: -
d_call: -
j_call: TRBJ2-5
v_call: TRBV7-9
cdr3_nt: TGTGCCAGCACCAGACTAGGAGAGACCCAGTACTTC
cdr3_aa: CASTRLGETQYF

clone_size: -
d_call: -
j_call: TRBJ2-1
v_call: TRBV15
cdr3_nt: TGTGCCACCAGCAGGACAAACTACAATGAGCAGTTCTTC
cdr3_aa: CATSRTNYNEQFF

clone_size: -
d_call: -
j_call: TRBJ1-6
v_call: TRBV19
cdr3_nt: TGTGCCAGTAGCGGGGTCGATAATTCACCCCTCCACTTT
cdr3_aa: CASSGVDNSPLHF

clone_size: -
d_call: -
j_call: TRBJ1-3
v_call: TRBV28
cdr3_nt: TGTGCCTCGAACTCCGGGGGTCTCTCTGGAAACACCATATATTTT
cdr3_aa: CASNSGGLSGNTIYF

clone_size: few
d_call: TRBD2
j_call: TRBJ2-5
v_call: TRBV5-5
cdr3_nt: TGTGCCAGCAGCTGGAGGACTAGCGGGGGGGAAGAGACCCAGTACTTC
cdr3_aa: CASSWRTSGGEETQYF

clone_size: -
d_call: -
j_call: TRBJ1-1
v_call: TRBV27
cdr3_nt: TGTGCCAGCAGCAACCAGGGTTCTGAAGCTTTCTTT
cdr3_aa: CASSNQGSEAFF

clone_size: -
d_call: -
j_call: TRBJ1-4
v_call: TRBV7-3
cdr3_nt: TGTGCCAGCAGCTCCGACAGGATACTTGGTGAAAAACTGTTTTTT
cdr3_aa: CASSSDRILGEKLFF

clone_size: -
d_call: -
j_call: TRBJ1-4
v_call: TRBV7-9
cdr3_nt: TGTGCCAGCTCTTTCCTGACGGTGGTCAGCGAGAATGAAAAACTGTTTTTT
cdr3_aa: CASSFLTVVSENEKLFF

clone_size: -
d_call: TRBD2
j_call: TRBJ2-7
v_call: TRBV28
cdr3_nt: TGTGCCAGCAGTCCACTAGCGGGGCGGGACGAGCAGTACTTC
cdr3_aa: CASSPLAGRDEQYF

clone_size: -
d_call: -
j_call: TRBJ2-2
v_call: TRBV11-2
cdr3_nt: TGTGCCAGCAGCTCGGTCCCGGACACCGGGGAGCTGTTTTTT
cdr3_aa: CASSSVPDTGELFF

clone_size: -
d_call: -
j_call: TRBJ2-5
v_call: TRBV5-1
cdr3_nt: TGCGCCAGCAGCTTGGCCGGGTCCGGGAATGTAGAGACCCAGTACTTC
cdr3_aa: CASSLAGSGNVETQYF

clone_size: -
d_call: -
j_call: TRBJ1-5
v_call: TRBV28
cdr3_nt: TGTGCCAGCAGTTTTGTGGGCAGTAATAGCAATCAGCCCCAGCATTTT
cdr3_aa: CASSFVGSNSNQPQHF

clone_size: -
d_call: -
j_call: TRBJ2-3
v_call: TRBV30
cdr3_nt: TGTGCCTGGACCATGGGGAGGACGCAGTATTTT
cdr3_aa: CAWTMGRTQYF

clone_size: -
d_call: -
j_call: TRBJ2-5
v_call: TRBV9
cdr3_nt: TGTGCCAGCAGCGTAGGAGGGTTTTCGGCGGAGACCCAGTACTTC
cdr3_aa: CASSVGGFSAETQYF

clone_size: -
d_call: -
j_call: TRBJ1-1
v_call: TRBV6-5
cdr3_nt: TGTGCCAGCAGTTACTCGAGACATCCGAACACTGAAGCTTTCTTT
cdr3_aa: CASSYSRHPNTEAFF

clone_size: -
d_call: TRBD1
j_call: TRBJ2-3
v_call: TRBV11-2
cdr3_nt: TGTGCCAGCAGCTACACCGGGACAGGGTTCACAGATACGCAGTATTTT
cdr3_aa: CASSYTGTGFTDTQYF

clone_size: -
d_call: -
j_call: TRBJ1-2
v_call: TRBV5-4
cdr3_nt: TGTGCCAGCAGCTTTCCAGGGGAATATTATGGCTACACCTTC
cdr3_aa: CASSFPGEYYGYTF

clone_size: -
d_call: -
j_call: TRBJ2-7
v_call: TRBV7-9
cdr3_nt: TGTGCCAGCAGCCGAATTTCTGGGGGGAGCTCCTACGAGCAGTACTTC
cdr3_aa: CASSRISGGSSYEQYF

clone_size: -
d_call: TRBD2
j_call: TRBJ2-1
v_call: TRBV10-3
cdr3_nt: TGTGCCATCAGTGATCCTAGCGGGAGAATGTACAATGAGCAGTTCTTC
cdr3_aa: CAISDPSGRMYNEQFF

clone_size: -
d_call: -
j_call: TRBJ2-2
v_call: TRBV19
cdr3_nt: TGTGCCAGTAAATTCAGAATGAACACCGGGGAGCTGTTTTTT
cdr3_aa: CASKFRMNTGELFF

clone_size: -
d_call: -
j_call: TRBJ2-4
v_call: TRBV5-1
cdr3_nt: TGCGCCAGCAGCTTAGCCGGAGCCCCCAAAAACATTCAGTACTTC
cdr3_aa: CASSLAGAPKNIQYF

clone_size: -
d_call: TRBD2
j_call: TRBJ2-7
v_call: TRBV5-1
cdr3_nt: TGCGCCAGCAGCTTGGGTAGCGGGGGGGACGAGCAGTACTTC
cdr3_aa: CASSLGSGGDEQYF

clone_size: -
d_call: -
j_call: TRBJ1-2
v_call: TRBV30
cdr3_nt: TGTGCCTGGAGTGTGGACTTTAACTATGGCTACACCTTC
cdr3_aa: CAWSVDFNYGYTF

clone_size: -
d_call: -
j_call: TRBJ2-7
v_call: TRBV16
cdr3_nt: TGTGCCAGCAGCCAACATTTGTCCGCGGAGCAGTACTTC
cdr3_aa: CASSQHLSAEQYF

clone_size: once
d_call: TRBD1
j_call: TRBJ1-5
v_call: TRBV7-9
cdr3_nt: TGTGCCAGCAGCTCCGGGACAGGGGTCGGTCAGCCCCAGCATTTT
cdr3_aa: CASSSGTGVGQPQHF

clone_size: -
d_call: -
j_call: TRBJ2-7
v_call: TRBV11-2
cdr3_nt: TGTGCCAGCAGTTACGCGGGGCCAGCCTACGAGCAGTACTTC
cdr3_aa: CASSYAGPAYEQYF

clone_size: -
d_call: -
j_call: TRBJ1-2
v_call: TRBV4-1
cdr3_nt: TGCGCCAGCAGCCAAGATCCCCGGGATCCCAAAAGGTATGGCTACACCTTC
cdr3_aa: CASSQDPRDPKRYGYTF

clone_size: -
d_call: -
j_call: TRBJ1-3
v_call: TRBV18
cdr3_nt: TGTGCCAGCTCACCCCGAAATAACAGGGAAGGAAACACCATATATTTT
cdr3_aa: CASSPRNNREGNTIYF

clone_size: -
d_call: TRBD2
j_call: TRBJ2-4
v_call: TRBV7-8
cdr3_nt: TGTGCCAGCGGCGTAGGTTGGACTAGCGGGGACATTCAGTACTTC
cdr3_aa: CASGVGWTSGDIQYF